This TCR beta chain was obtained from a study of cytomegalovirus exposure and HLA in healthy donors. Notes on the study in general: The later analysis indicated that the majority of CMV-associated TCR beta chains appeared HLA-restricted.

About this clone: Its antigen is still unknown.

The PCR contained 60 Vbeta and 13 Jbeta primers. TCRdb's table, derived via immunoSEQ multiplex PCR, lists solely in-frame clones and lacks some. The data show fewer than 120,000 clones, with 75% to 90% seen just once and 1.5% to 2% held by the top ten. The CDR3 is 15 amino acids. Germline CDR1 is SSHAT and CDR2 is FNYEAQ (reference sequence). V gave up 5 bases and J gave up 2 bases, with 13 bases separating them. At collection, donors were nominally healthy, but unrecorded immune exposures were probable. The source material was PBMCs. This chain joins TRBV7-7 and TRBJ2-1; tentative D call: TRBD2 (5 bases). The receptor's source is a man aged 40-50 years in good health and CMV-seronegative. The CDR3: CASSPGDAPYNEQFF. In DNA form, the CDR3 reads TGTGCCAGCAGCCCCGGGGATGCCCCCTACAATGAGCAGTTCTTC.